The TCR beta chain described here comes from a study of T-cell reconstitution after alpha-beta-depleted transplantation in children. General study points: The study traced high day-60 TCRbeta diversity in some patients to surviving recipient T cells and thymic progenitors. By one year post-transplant, T-cell counts and diversity largely arose from T cells that were newly produced. Several hundred graft clones that had expanded were reportedly the source of alpha-beta T cells about two months after transplant.

Using unique molecular identifiers, the investigators prepared the TCRbeta library. From the PCR reads, TCRdb called clonotypes with MiXCR, one entry per CDR3 protein. The data contain 250,000 to 400,000 distinct CDR3 sequences, 20% to 30% of them singletons. The CDR3 covers 16 residues. The trim removed 5 bases at V and 3 bases at J, leaving 11 bases unmatched. Germline V gives CDR1 MDHEN, CDR2 SYDVKM. This clonotype has just a few counts. What it binds is unknown. The clonotype comes from a male patient between 5 and 17 years old who had a stem cell transplant for acute lymphoblastic leukemia, so the T cells may come from the graft donor. The chain recombines TRBV28 with TRBJ1-2, with TRBD1 matching 8 bases. The sequenced sample was PBMCs, mostly from graft donor cells, obtained 180 days after TCRalphabeta/CD19-depleted stem cell transplant. CDR3 nucleotides: TGTGCCAGCAGTCATCTGGACAGGGTATTGCACTATGGCTACACCTTC. As protein: CASSHLDRVLHYGYTF.